This TCR beta chain was found in a study of blood T cell repertoires in COVID-19. This table comes from immunoSEQ multiplex PCR, and its TCRdb copy is limited to in-frame clones, with some not included. The data contain roughly 100,000 clones, 89% of them seen just once; the ten biggest clones take up about 3.4%. The CDR3 runs 14 residues. CDR1 is SNHLY and CDR2 is FYNNEI in the germline V gene. V lost 8 bases and J lost 1, with 9 bases in between. The TCR was taken from a woman in her 70s with acute or convalescent COVID-19. V and J are TRBV2 and TRBJ1-6; D unclear. Input material: peripheral blood. The CDR3 region is CASGEGSYNSPLHF. CDR3 bases: TGTGCCAGCGGGGAGGGTTCCTATAATTCACCCCTCCACTTT. The full variable domain, rest sourced from reference TRBV2 and TRBJ1-6, is EPEVTQTPSHQVTQMGQEVILRCVPISNHLYFYWYRQILGQKVEFLVSFYNNEISEKSEIFDDQFSVERPDGSNFTLKIRSTKLEDSAMYFCASGEGSYNSPLHFGNGTRLTVT.